These 9 T cell receptor beta chains share one sample of origin, sequenced in a study of Siglec-9 on CD8 T cells in melanoma. Libraries were prepared by immunoSEQ multiplex PCR; TCRdb keeps only in-frame clonotypes and omits some of them. The sample records about 30,000 clones, 80% being singletons. Sequenced input: Siglec-9- CD8+ T cells sorted from blood. The receptor set was obtained from a human donor in good health.

The chain has TRBV6-5 and TRBJ1-1; D call uncertain. Trimming stripped 3 bases from V and 1 base from J, with 6 bases between. The CDR3 has 13 amino acids. Germline CDR1 MNHEY, CDR2 SVGAGI. The CDR3 spells CASSYTGNTEAFF. The CDR3 coding sequence is TGTGCCAGCAGTTATACGGGGAACACTGAAGCTTTCTTT.

There are a few counts of this clone. The rearrangement links TRBV19 to TRBJ1-1; 9 bases fit TRBD1. The CDR3 runs to 15 residues. Germline V gives CDR1 LNHDA, CDR2 SQIVND (reference sequence). Unmatched junction bases numbered 8, after V lost 5 bases and J lost 4 bases. The CDR3 sequence: CASSSDRGVFTEAFF. The DNA of the CDR3 is TGTGCCAGTAGTTCTGACAGGGGGGTTTTCACTGAAGCTTTCTTT.

This chain connects TRBV21-1 to TRBJ2-7; the table calls TRBD1, which could not be checked here. TRBV21-1 is assigned pseudogene status. This CDR3 has 15 residues. CDR3 coding DNA: TGTGCCAGCAGCGCCCTCCGGGACAAGCCCTACGAGCAGTACTTC. The encoded protein is CASSALRDKPYEQYF.

The CDR3 DNA follows: TGTGCCAGCAGCTTTAACCCCCGCGAGCAGTACTTC. As protein: CASSFNPREQYF. This chain connects TRBV7-9 to TRBJ2-7; D call uncertain. The CDR3 covers 12 residues. Germline V gene lookup returns CDR1 SEHNR and CDR2 FQNEAQ (reference sequence). V lost 3 bases and J 6 bases, leaving 9 bases between the germline ends.

The chain combines TRBV7-3 with TRBJ2-1, with D perhaps assigned TRBD1 or TRBD2 (6 bases each). V shed 1 base and J shed 2 bases, with 9 bases lying between them. Germline CDR1 and CDR2: SGHTA and FQGTGA. The CDR3 sequence is 15 residues long. The CDR3 protein is CASSLSRGPYNEQFF. As DNA, the CDR3 is TGTGCCAGCAGCTTAAGTCGGGGGCCCTACAATGAGCAGTTCTTC.

The CDR3 spells CASSRDRAHTGELFF. In nucleotides, the CDR3 is TGTGCCAGCAGTCGGGACAGGGCCCACACCGGGGAGCTGTTTTTT. V is TRBV5-4 and J is TRBJ2-2; TRBD1 matches at 9 bases. V shed 5 bases, J shed 3 bases, and the junction held 5 bases outside the gene matches. The CDR3 has 15 amino acids. CDR1 and CDR2 from the germline V gene are SGHNT and YYREEE (reference sequence).

The V and J genes are TRBV10-3 and TRBJ1-1; D gene unclear. With 7 bases removed from V and 3 bases from J, the gap between germline ends came to 15 bases. Per germline, CDR1 ENHRY and CDR2 SYGVKD. This CDR3 region has 14 residues. This CDR3 is CAITYSRVYTEAFF. The DNA of the CDR3 is TGTGCCATCACCTATTCCCGAGTCTACACTGAAGCTTTCTTT.

The sample holds a few counts of this clone. The chain has TRBV19 and TRBJ1-3, with D hard to call. From germline, CDR1 is LNHDA and CDR2 SQIVND (reference sequence). V was trimmed by 7 bases and J by 2 bases, leaving 15 bases between them. The CDR3 covers 15 residues. CDR3 region: CASNMPLGAGNTIYF. The CDR3 DNA follows: TGTGCCAGTAACATGCCCCTTGGGGCTGGAAACACCATATATTTT.

The genes are TRBV7-9 and TRBJ1-2; tentatively, D is TRBD1 (6 bases). The CDR3 loop spans 15 amino acids. Trimming shortened V by 6 bases and J by 3 bases, and 17 bases separated the two germline ends. CDR1 and CDR2 from the germline V gene are SEHNR and FQNEAQ (reference sequence). As DNA, the CDR3 is TGTGCCAGCAGTGATAACCGGGACACCGACTATGGCTACACCTTC. Protein sequence: CASSDNRDTDYGYTF.